This T cell receptor beta chain was retrieved from a study of regulatory T cells in long-lasting Graves disease. As for the study in general: Graves' patients with a new diagnosis had received antithyroid drugs under 3 months. Study-wide results and limits: Reduced TCR diversity was observed in persistent Graves' patients versus newly diagnosed patients. TRBV28, TRBJ1-2 and TRBJ2-5 were favored in persistent disease.

This clonotype was counted many times. The antigen is undetermined. The CDR3 totals 15 residues. Trimming took 1 base from V and 3 from J; bases not matched to a gene: 4. Construction of TCR beta libraries relied on iRepertoire HTBI primers and on Arm-PCR targeting CDR3 regions. TCRdb used MiXCR to reprocess the multiplex PCR reads, holding one entry per CDR3 protein. The sample shows around 450,000 distinct CDR3 sequences, roughly 15% of them seen only once. As to time point: newly diagnosed GD, antithyroid drugs for less than 3 months. Generation of the TCR library employed RNA extracted from PBMCs. The same sample was also studied in work on T cells in Graves' hyperthyroidism and ophthalmopathy.

The sample was peripheral blood mononuclear cells (PBMCs), taken at new diagnosis, from a patient treated with antithyroid drugs. The sequence came from a woman aged 40 to 50 with Graves disease. V usage is TRBV12-3 or TRBV12-4 and J usage is TRBJ2-3; TRBD2 aligns across 7 bases. CDR3 DNA: TGTGCCAGCAGTTTAGGGGACTATACGACAGATACGCAGTATTTT. As protein: CASSLGDYTTDTQYF.